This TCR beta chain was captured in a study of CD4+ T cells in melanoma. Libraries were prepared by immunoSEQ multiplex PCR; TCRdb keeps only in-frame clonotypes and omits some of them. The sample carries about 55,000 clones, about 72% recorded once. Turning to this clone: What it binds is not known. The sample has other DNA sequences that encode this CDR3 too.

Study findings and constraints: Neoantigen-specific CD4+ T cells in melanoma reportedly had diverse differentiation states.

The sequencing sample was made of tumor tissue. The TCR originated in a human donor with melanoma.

The CDR3 sequence is CASSPRQGTYEQYF. CDR3 nucleotides: TGTGCCAGCTCACCACGGCAGGGAACCTACGAGCAGTACTTC. The V and J genes are TRBV18 and TRBJ2-7, with a possible D match to TRBD1 (5 bases). This CDR3 region has 14 residues. Trimming took 1 base from V and 2 from J, leaving 9 bases between them. CDR1 is KGHSH, CDR2 LQKENI, per germline. The whole variable domain, remainder taken from reference TRBV18 and TRBJ2-7, is NAGVMQNPRHLVRRRGQEARLRCSPMKGHSHVYWYRQLPEEGLKFMVYLQKENIIDESGMPKERFSAEFPKEGPSILRIQQVVRGDSAAYFCASSPRQGTYEQYFGPGTRLTVT.